This T cell receptor beta chain is drawn from a study of blood T cell repertoires in COVID-19. The CDR3 is 15 residues long. Germline CDR1 MRHNA, CDR2 SNTAGT. V was clipped by 5 bases and J by 2 bases; unmatched bases: 2. Produced via immunoSEQ multiplex PCR; TCRdb's table is partial and in-frame only. This repertoire shows about 240,000 clones, 75% to 90% found once; its top ten account for about 3.3%. Residents of 24 US areas, aged about 18 to 95 years, made up the participants. The chain employs TRBV6-4 and TRBJ2-5, with 13 positions matching TRBD2. Sequencing input: PBMCs or T cells enriched from blood (not recorded which). The clonotype comes from a woman aged 35 to 49 with acute COVID-19. The CDR3 DNA reads TGTGCCAGCAGTCAACTAGCGGGAGGGCAAGAGACCCAGTACTTC. Its translation: CASSQLAGGQETQYF.